Listed here is a single T cell receptor beta chain. Its antigen is still unknown. TCRdb keeps only in-frame clones here, not all; method: immunoSEQ multiplex PCR. The sample has more than 2 million clones; about 95% are singletons. CD45RO-negative, CCR7-positively selected cells formed the naive CD8 fraction, excluding terminally differentiated effector memory CD45RA+ cells. These data are taken from a study of shared clonotypes between healthy human individuals. Study conclusions and caveats: Sharing across four donors was highest in naive CD4 (around 5%) and lowest in memory CD8 (roughly 0.4%). Donors were few, which limited the genetic and exposure-history diversity represented.

This CDR3 comprises 15 residues. CDR1 and CDR2 (germline): SQVTM, ANQGSEA. Germline trimming cut 4 bases from V and 8 bases from J; bases unmatched to any gene: 14. V usage is TRBV29-1 and J usage is TRBJ2-3; TRBD1 matches 8 bases. Sequencing was performed on naive CD8+ T cells sorted from blood. The clonotype comes from a man aged 18 to 29 in good health. The chain's CDR3 is CSVGPAGGLIVTQYF. The CDR3, as DNA: TGCAGCGTTGGGCCGGCAGGGGGCTTAATCGTTACGCAGTATTTT.